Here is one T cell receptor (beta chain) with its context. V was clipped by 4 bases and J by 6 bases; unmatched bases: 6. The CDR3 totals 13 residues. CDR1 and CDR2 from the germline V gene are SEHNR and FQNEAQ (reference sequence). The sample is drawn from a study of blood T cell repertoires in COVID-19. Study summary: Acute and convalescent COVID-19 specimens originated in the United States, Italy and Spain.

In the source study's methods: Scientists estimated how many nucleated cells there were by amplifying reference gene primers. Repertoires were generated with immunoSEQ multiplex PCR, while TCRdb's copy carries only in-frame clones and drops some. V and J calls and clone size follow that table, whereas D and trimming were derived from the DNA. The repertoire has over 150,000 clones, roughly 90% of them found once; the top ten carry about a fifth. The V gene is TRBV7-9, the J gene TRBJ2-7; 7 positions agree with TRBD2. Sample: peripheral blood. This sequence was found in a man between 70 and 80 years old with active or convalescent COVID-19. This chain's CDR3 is CASSSRREPEQYF. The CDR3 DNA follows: TGTGCCAGCAGCTCCCGGCGGGAGCCCGAGCAGTACTTC.